The 27 T cell receptor beta chains below come from one sample, sequenced in a study of CD8 T cells in Susac syndrome. Reverse transcription of roughly 0.5 to 1 ug RNA was performed with random hexamers. TCRdb called the immunoSEQ multiplex PCR reads again in MiXCR, with one record for every CDR3 protein. Of roughly 110,000 distinct CDR3 sequences in the sample, about nine tenths were seen once. What was sequenced was CD8+ T cells from PBMCs. The receptors were sampled from a human donor in good health.

This rearrangement joins TRBV27 to TRBJ2-5, with TRBD2 as a possible D gene (6 bases). The length of the CDR3 is 12 residues. V dropped 6 bases and J dropped 3 bases, with 8 bases sitting between them. Germline assignment: CDR1 MNHEY and CDR2 SMNVEV (reference sequence). CDR3: CASRWTKETQYF. The CDR3 coding sequence is TGTGCCAGCAGGTGGACTAAAGAGACCCAGTACTTC.

The chain is built from TRBV3-1 and TRBJ2-2; 7 bases agree with TRBD2. V lost 3 bases to trimming and J lost 4 bases; unmatched junction nucleotides: 11. Germline loops: CDR1 LGHDT, CDR2 YNNKEL (reference sequence). This CDR3 has 17 amino acids. The CDR3 DNA reads TGTGCCAGCAGCCACTACGGAGGACTAGTTAGCACCGGGGAGCTGTTTTTT. Translated, it gives CASSHYGGLVSTGELFF.

V is TRBV5-1 and J is TRBJ2-7, with TRBD1 matching over 11 bases. CDR3 size: 18 residues. Trimming took 2 bases from V and 3 from J; bases not matched to a gene: 13. CDR1 and CDR2 from the germline V gene are SGHRS and YFSETQ. The CDR3 DNA is TGCGCCAGCAGCTTTCAACAACATGCCGGGACAGGGGGCTACGAGCAGTACTTC. Protein product: CASSFQQHAGTGGYEQYF.

The rearrangement links TRBV4-3 to TRBJ1-5; TRBD1 matches at 7 bases. V was clipped by 1 base and J by 3 bases; unmatched bases: 9. The CDR3 runs to 17 residues. Per the germline V gene, CDR1 is LGHNA and CDR2 is YSLEER. The CDR3 protein is CASSQGRQGGSNQPQHF. DNA for the CDR3: TGCGCCAGCAGCCAAGGCCGACAGGGCGGATCCAATCAGCCCCAGCATTTT.

The chain uses TRBV7-2 and TRBJ2-5; TRBD2 aligns across 12 bases. This CDR3 is built from 14 residues. CDR1 is SGHTA, CDR2 FQGNSA, per germline. V lost 5 bases, J lost 5 bases, and 3 bases stayed unmatched. CDR3 loop: CASSHTSGGETQYF. CDR3 sequence (DNA): TGTGCCAGCAGCCATACTAGCGGGGGGGAGACCCAGTACTTC.

This clonotype was seen only once. The CDR3 region has the DNA TGTGCCAGCAGTTTAAATACCTACAATGAGCAGTTCTTC. It is translated as CASSLNTYNEQFF. The chain combines TRBV27 with TRBJ2-1, with D uncertain. V was cut by 2 bases and J by 2 bases, with 4 bases left in between. The CDR3 has 13 amino acids. CDR1 is MNHEY, CDR2 SMNVEV, per germline (reference sequence).

This rearrangement joins TRBV20-1 to TRBJ1-3, with a weak D call TRBD1 (5 bases). Looked up from germline, CDR1 is DFQATT and CDR2 is SNEGSKA (reference sequence). This CDR3 has 19 amino acids. V gave up 6 bases and J gave up 5 bases, with 32 bases separating them. The DNA of the CDR3 is TGCAGTGCACACATTGGGGCAACACAAGAAAGGGTTGACAGAAACACCATATATTTT. Translated, it gives CSAHIGATQERVDRNTIYF.

V is TRBV20-1 and J is TRBJ2-7; D is possibly TRBD2 (5 bases). V gave up 3 bases and J gave up 3 bases, with 15 bases separating them. CDR3 length equals 14 residues. Germline CDR1 DFQATT, CDR2 SNEGSKA (reference sequence). As DNA, the CDR3 is TGCAGTGCTAGTGGCCTAGCAAATAGCTACGAGCAGTACTTC. As protein: CSASGLANSYEQYF.

The chain recombines TRBV5-4 with TRBJ2-3, with TRBD1 as a possible D gene (6 bases). The V end was cut by 0 bases, the J end by 0 bases, with 17 bases between. The CDR3 runs to 18 residues. Germline CDR1 and CDR2: SGHNT and YYREEE (reference sequence). The CDR3 sequence: CASSLGMRQGISTDTQYF. The CDR3 DNA sequence: TGTGCCAGCAGCTTGGGGATGAGGCAGGGGATTAGCACAGATACGCAGTATTTT.

V and J are TRBV3-1 and TRBJ1-1, with D possibly being TRBD1 (6 bases). V was trimmed by 4 bases and J by 0 bases, leaving 15 bases between them. Germline V gene sequence: CDR1 LGHDT, CDR2 YNNKEL (reference sequence). This CDR3 spans 16 amino acids. In DNA, the CDR3 is TGTGCCAGCAGCCCTAGACCTGGGGACATGAACACTGAAGCTTTCTTT. Amino acids: CASSPRPGDMNTEAFF.

The genes are TRBV7-9 and TRBJ2-1; a possible D gene is TRBD2 (5 bases). Trimming stripped 4 bases from V and 8 bases from J, with 12 bases between. The CDR3 totals 13 residues. Looked up from germline, CDR1 is SEHNR and CDR2 is FQNEAQ (reference sequence). The CDR3 coding sequence is TGTGCCAGCAGCTCGGACTCAGTGGATGAGCAGTTCTTC. Amino acid sequence: CASSSDSVDEQFF. Variable domain in full (rest from reference TRBV7-9 and TRBJ2-1): DTGVSQNPRHKITKRGQNVTFRCDPISEHNRLYWYRQTLGQGPEFLTYFQNEAQLEKSRLLSDRFSAERPKGSFSTLEIQRTEQGDSAMYLCASSSDSVDEQFFGPGTRLTVL.

In nucleotides, the CDR3 is TGTGCCATCAGTGGCGACTACCAAGAGACCCAGTACTTC. This translates into CAISGDYQETQYF. This chain connects TRBV10-3 to TRBJ2-5; D is unclear. The CDR3 totals 13 residues. V was shortened by 4 bases and J by 0 bases, with 6 bases between the two germline ends. Germline values: CDR1 ENHRY, CDR2 SYGVKD.

J is TRBJ2-7 and V is TRBV24-1; D gene unclear. The CDR3 length is 15 residues. Germline V gene lookup returns CDR1 KGHDR and CDR2 SFDVKD. Trimming left V 1 base short and J 0 bases short, with 9 bases between. The CDR3 sequence is CATSDLVADSYEQYF. For the CDR3, the DNA is TGTGCCACCAGTGATTTAGTCGCAGACTCCTACGAGCAGTACTTC.

This sequence joins TRBV5-1 and TRBJ1-1; TRBD1 matches at 10 bases. The CDR3 is 16 residues long. Germline CDR1 and CDR2: SGHRS and YFSETQ. With 4 bases clipped from V and 6 bases from J, the junction kept 12 bases outside the gene matches. CDR3 sequence (DNA): TGCGCCAGCAGCCTCACAACCCTTGGACAGGGGGCTGAAGCTTTCTTT. It encodes CASSLTTLGQGAEAFF. The full variable domain, completed using reference TRBV5-1 and TRBJ1-1, is KAGVTQTPRYLIKTRGQQVTLSCSPISGHRSVSWYQQTPGQGLQFLFEYFSETQRNKGNFPGRFSGRQFSNSRSEMNVSTLELGDSALYLCASSLTTLGQGAEAFFGQGTRLTVV.

The chain recombines TRBV27 with TRBJ2-2; either TRBD1 or TRBD2 may fit D (5 bases each). The germline V and J ends were trimmed by 2 bases and 13 bases, with 20 bases remaining between them. CDR1 MNHEY and CDR2 SMNVEV come from the germline V gene (reference sequence). The CDR3 sequence is 15 residues long. The CDR3: CASSLLRDPTVGLFF. CDR3 nucleotide sequence: TGTGCCAGCAGTTTACTCCGGGACCCTACGGTGGGGCTGTTTTTT.

The rearrangement uses TRBV4-1 and TRBJ2-2, with 9 bases matching TRBD1. This CDR3 has 17 amino acids. CDR1 is MGHRA, CDR2 YSYEKL, per germline. Losses at the gene ends were 5 bases for V and 4 bases for J; bases not matched to a gene: 11. The CDR3 nucleotides are TGCGCCAGCAGCACTAACCCCGGGACAGGGACCACCGGGGAGCTGTTTTTT. This gives the protein CASSTNPGTGTTGELFF.

This clonotype has only one observation. In DNA form, the CDR3 reads TGTGCCAGCAGCCGGACAGGGAGCTCCTACAATGAGCAGTTCTTC. Its protein is CASSRTGSSYNEQFF. The chain carries TRBV6-2 or TRBV6-3 and TRBJ2-1; 8 positions match TRBD1. This CDR3 has 15 residues. Losses at the gene ends were 6 bases for V and 0 bases for J; bases not matched to a gene: 4. Germline V lookup: CDR1 MNHEY, CDR2 SVGEGT.

The chain has TRBV20-1 and TRBJ2-7; 7 bases agree with TRBD1. CDR3 length: 14 amino acids. Trimming at V came to 0 bases and at J to 2 bases, leaving 4 bases not matched to a gene. The germline V gene encodes CDR1 DFQATT and CDR2 SNEGSKA (reference sequence). CDR3 coding DNA: TGCAGTGCTAGAGATTTGGGACAGACCTACGAGCAGTACTTC. Translating it yields CSARDLGQTYEQYF.

The chain couples TRBV6-2 or TRBV6-3 to TRBJ2-1; perhaps TRBD2 as D (5 bases). The germline V gene encodes CDR1 MNHEY and CDR2 SVGEGT. The germline V and J ends were trimmed by 2 bases and 10 bases, with 18 bases remaining between them. This CDR3 comprises 15 residues. CDR3 loop: CASSYVAGGMGEQFF. CDR3 sequence (DNA): TGTGCCAGCAGTTACGTGGCGGGTGGGATGGGGGAGCAGTTCTTC.

The chain is built from TRBV7-2 and TRBJ2-2; D ambiguous. Germline V gene sequence: CDR1 SGHTA, CDR2 FQGNSA. Trimming left V 2 bases short and J 7 bases short, with 5 bases between. The CDR3 has 12 amino acids. The CDR3: CASSLTRGELFF. The CDR3 DNA sequence: TGTGCCAGCAGCTTAACTCGCGGGGAGCTGTTTTTT.

The chain couples TRBV7-9 to TRBJ2-2; possibly TRBD1 for D (6 bases). V lost 6 bases and J 1 base, leaving 9 bases between the germline ends. The CDR3 contains 14 residues. The germline CDR1 and CDR2 sequences are SEHNR and FQNEAQ (reference sequence). As DNA, the CDR3 is TGTGCCAGCAGTCCACAGGGGAACACCGGGGAGCTGTTTTTT. Translated, it gives CASSPQGNTGELFF. The entire variable domain, with the rest obtained from reference TRBV7-9 and TRBJ2-2, is as follows: DTGVSQNPRHKITKRGQNVTFRCDPISEHNRLYWYRQTLGQGPEFLTYFQNEAQLEKSRLLSDRFSAERPKGSFSTLEIQRTEQGDSAMYLCASSPQGNTGELFFGEGSRLTVL.

The CDR3 nucleotides are TGTGCCAGCTCACCGGTGCAAAATGAAAAACTGTTTTTT. It is translated as CASSPVQNEKLFF. The chain employs TRBV18 and TRBJ1-4, with D unclear. The CDR3 spans 13 residues. The V gene lost 3 bases and the J gene lost 5 bases, with 7 bases spanning the gap. Germline V CDR1 and CDR2: KGHSH, LQKENI. Based on the CDR3 plus reference TRBV18 and TRBJ1-4, the full variable domain is NAGVMQNPRHLVRRRGQEARLRCSPMKGHSHVYWYRQLPEEGLKFMVYLQKENIIDESGMPKERFSAEFPKEGPSILRIQQVVRGDSAAYFCASSPVQNEKLFFGSGTQLSVL.

The DNA for the CDR3 is TGTGCCAGCAGCCAAGATGGTGGGACGGGGCTCTACAATGAGCAGTTCTTC. This codes for CASSQDGGTGLYNEQFF. The chain couples TRBV4-2 to TRBJ2-1, with D perhaps assigned TRBD1 or TRBD2 (5 bases each). Germline lookup yields CDR1 LGHNA and CDR2 YNFKEQ. The V gene lost 0 bases and the J gene lost 3 bases, with 15 bases spanning the gap. The CDR3 has 17 residues.

V is TRBV19 and J is TRBJ1-2, with D possibly TRBD1 on 6 matching bases. The CDR3 runs to 12 residues. V was cut by 5 bases and J by 8 bases, with 12 bases left in between. The germline V gene has CDR1 LNHDA and CDR2 SQIVND (reference sequence). The chain's CDR3 is CASSPRDIGYTF. The CDR3 DNA sequence: TGTGCCAGTAGTCCACGGGACATCGGCTACACCTTC.

This clonotype has a single count. The chain has TRBV16 and TRBJ1-1, with D uncertain. V dropped 1 base and J dropped 1 base, with 7 bases sitting between them. CDR1 is KGHSY and CDR2 is FQNENV in the germline V gene. This CDR3 contains 14 residues. The CDR3 nucleotides are TGTGCCAGCAGCCAATATCGGGGGAACACTGAAGCTTTCTTT. Protein: CASSQYRGNTEAFF. Full variable domain (missing parts from reference TRBV16 and TRBJ1-1): GEEVAQTPKHLVRGEGQKAKLYCAPIKGHSYVFWYQQVLKNEFKFLISFQNENVFDETGMPKERFSAKCLPNSPCSLEIQATKLEDSAVYFCASSQYRGNTEAFFGQGTRLTVV.

The V and J genes are TRBV6-1 and TRBJ2-5; tentatively, D is TRBD1 (6 bases). The V end lost 2 bases, the J end lost 3 bases, and 10 bases lay between the germline ends. The germline V gene has CDR1 MNHNS and CDR2 SASEGT. This CDR3 is built from 14 residues. In DNA, the CDR3 is TGTGCCAGCAGTGAATTGAACAGGGAAGAGACCCAGTACTTC. Its translation is CASSELNREETQYF.

CDR3 nucleotide sequence: TGTGCCAACACTCTCTCTAGCGGGAGAACAGATACGCAGTATTTT. Protein product: CANTLSSGRTDTQYF. The chain combines TRBV6-5 with TRBJ2-3; TRBD2 matches at 10 bases. The CDR3 has 15 residues. Germline V CDR1 and CDR2: MNHEY, SVGAGI. Unmatched junction bases numbered 10, after V lost 10 bases and J lost 3 bases.